These 13 T cell receptor beta chains share one sample of origin, sequenced in a study of patients and donors after allogeneic stem cell transplantation. TCRdb reprocessed the RT-PCR reads via MiXCR and lists one record per CDR3 protein. The sample shows under 2,000 distinct CDR3 sequences, about 6.8% of them seen only once. The source material was blood, either unsorted or a sorted T cell fraction (not recorded which). These receptors all stem from a human donor who was either an allogeneic HSCT recipient or a stem cell or donor lymphocyte infusion donor (not recorded which). It is not recorded whose cells these are; they may come from a transplant donor.

The V and J genes are TRBV6-1 and TRBJ2-5; TRBD2 matches at 8 bases. Germline V lookup: CDR1 MNHNS, CDR2 SASEGT. J lost 4 bases, V lost 6 bases, and 7 bases had no gene match. The CDR3 is 14 residues long. This CDR3 is CASSGLAGAETQYF. Here the CDR3 DNA reads TGTGCCAGCAGCGGACTAGCAGGGGCAGAGACCCAGTACTTC.

This clonotype was counted between two and nine times. The V gene is TRBV7-9, the J gene TRBJ2-2, with D possibly matching TRBD1 (6 bases). Per germline, CDR1 SEHNR and CDR2 FQNEAQ (reference sequence). The CDR3 is made up of 17 amino acids. Trimming took 1 base from V and 7 from J, leaving 19 bases between them. DNA for the CDR3: TGTGCCAGCAGCTTAGGCCAACAGGGAATTGCGGTCGGGGAGCTGTTTTTT. Its protein is CASSLGQQGIAVGELFF. Drawing the rest from reference TRBV7-9 and TRBJ2-2, the complete variable domain is DTGVSQNPRHKITKRGQNVTFRCDPISEHNRLYWYRQTLGQGPEFLTYFQNEAQLEKSRLLSDRFSAERPKGSFSTLEIQRTEQGDSAMYLCASSLGQQGIAVGELFFGEGSRLTVL.

This clonotype is deemed large. This chain links TRBV5-5 with TRBJ1-1; D not resolved. With 2 bases removed from V and 8 bases from J, the gap between germline ends came to 10 bases. Germline V gene data show CDR1 as SGHKS and CDR2 as YYEKEE (reference sequence). The CDR3 runs to 12 residues. The chain's CDR3 is CASSFSEREAFF. As DNA, the CDR3 is TGTGCCAGCAGCTTCTCTGAGAGGGAAGCTTTCTTT.

In its sample, this clonotype ranks as large (0.1 to 1%). The chain joins TRBV19 to TRBJ2-3; D might be TRBD2 (5 bases). CDR1 and CDR2 (germline): LNHDA, SQIVND (reference sequence). This CDR3 is built from 14 residues. Trimming removed 6 bases from V and 1 base from J, with 11 bases in between. The CDR3 region is CASREEGGTDTQYF. For the CDR3, the DNA is TGTGCCAGTAGGGAAGAGGGAGGCACAGATACGCAGTATTTT.

The rearrangement links TRBV5-1 to TRBJ2-5; D uncertain. The V end was cut by 4 bases, the J end by 2 bases, with 12 bases between. The V gene's germline CDR1 is SGHRS and CDR2 YFSETQ. This CDR3 is built from 14 residues. The CDR3 sequence: CASSGTVGQETQYF. Here the CDR3 DNA reads TGCGCCAGCAGCGGCACGGTGGGGCAAGAGACCCAGTACTTC.

The chain combines TRBV29-1 with TRBJ1-1; 12 bases fit TRBD1. The V gene end was trimmed by 0 bases and the J gene end by 5 bases; junction bases not matched to a gene: 7. CDR3 length: 16 amino acids. The V gene's germline CDR1 is SQVTM and CDR2 ANQGSEA. DNA for the CDR3: TGCAGCGTTGAAGATCCTGGGGACAGGGGGCTGACTGAAGCTTTCTTT. It codes for CSVEDPGDRGLTEAFF.

The chain has TRBV5-1 and TRBJ2-2; the D is unclear. Germline V gene data show CDR1 as SGHRS and CDR2 as YFSETQ. There are 14 residues in the CDR3. V was clipped by 0 bases and J by 1 base, with 4 bases between them. CDR3: CASSLAGNTGELFF. The CDR3 region has the DNA TGCGCCAGCAGCTTGGCTGGGAACACCGGGGAGCTGTTTTTT. Together with reference TRBV5-1 and TRBJ2-2, the CDR3 gives the full variable domain: KAGVTQTPRYLIKTRGQQVTLSCSPISGHRSVSWYQQTPGQGLQFLFEYFSETQRNKGNFPGRFSGRQFSNSRSEMNVSTLELGDSALYLCASSLAGNTGELFFGEGSRLTVL.

This clonotype was detected a few times. This rearrangement joins TRBV30 to TRBJ2-5; D might be TRBD1 (5 bases). The CDR3 consists of 13 residues. Per the germline V gene, CDR1 is GTSNPN and CDR2 is SVGIG (reference sequence). Trimming shortened V by 3 bases and J by 4 bases, and 12 bases separated the two germline ends. In DNA, the CDR3 is TGTGCCTGGAGGCCCCAGGGTGCAGAGACCCAGTACTTC. As protein: CAWRPQGAETQYF.

This clonotype has more than one count but fewer than ten. One end of the junction is discordant with germline, which a read error may explain. V usage is TRBV7-7 and J usage is TRBJ2-1, with D maybe TRBD2 (5 bases). The CDR3 runs to 14 residues. The germline V gene has CDR1 SSHAT and CDR2 FNYEAQ (reference sequence). The CDR3 bases are TGTGCTAGCAGCTTAAGCGGCACTAAAAATGAGCAGTTCTTC. It yields the protein CASSLSGTKNEQFF.

By share, this clonotype ranks as medium-sized. The CDR3 sequence: CASSLFSLQETQYF. Here the CDR3 DNA reads TGTGCCAGCAGCTTGTTCAGTCTCCAAGAGACCCAGTACTTC. The chain links TRBV5-8 to TRBJ2-5; unclear D gene. Germline V CDR1 and CDR2: SGHTS, YDEGEE. The CDR3 loop spans 14 amino acids. V was trimmed by 1 base and J by 1 base, leaving 8 bases between them.

This chain connects TRBV4-3 to TRBJ2-2, with D possibly being TRBD1 or TRBD2 (5 bases each). This CDR3 spans 15 amino acids. Germline V lookup: CDR1 LGHNA, CDR2 YSLEER. V was shortened by 1 base and J by 7 bases, with 13 bases between the two germline ends. In DNA form, the CDR3 reads TGCGCCAGCAGCCAAGGACGTAATGGGGGCGGGGAGCTGTTTTTT. Translating it yields CASSQGRNGGGELFF.

The V and J genes are TRBV7-2 and TRBJ1-5; 7 bases line up with TRBD1. The CDR3 contains 14 residues. CDR1 and CDR2 from the germline V gene are SGHTA and FQGNSA. V shed 5 bases and J 3 bases; nucleotides not matched to a gene: 4. The CDR3 DNA follows: TGTGCCAGCAGCCTAGGGACAGTCAATCAGCCCCAGCATTTT. Its translation: CASSLGTVNQPQHF.

In its sample, this clonotype was seen a few times. The chain joins TRBV4-3 to TRBJ2-7; D may match TRBD1 or TRBD2 (5 bases each). Germline V gives CDR1 LGHNA, CDR2 YSLEER. CDR3 size: 16 residues. Trimming took 3 bases from V and 2 from J, leaving 17 bases between them. CDR3 nucleotides: TGCGCCAGCAGCCAGCTCGGGACCGATAACACCTACGAGCAGTACTTC. This gives the protein CASSQLGTDNTYEQYF.